This entry describes one T cell receptor beta chain. Its antigen remains unknown. Cultured CD4+ T-cell DNA underwent Oncomine TCR Beta short-read sequencing. In TCRdb, the PCR reads were re-called with MiXCR into one record per CDR3 protein. The data show over 15,000 distinct CDR3 sequences, 58% seen once. The J segment lost 1 base and the V segment lost 4 bases, leaving 9 bases of the junction unmatched. Germline loops: CDR1 SGHVS, CDR2 FQNEAQ. This CDR3 contains 16 residues. As for treatment: approximately 9-day PBMC culture with coronavirus spike peptide pools or control peptides (ViraFEST assay). The source of the sample is a study of vaccination and CD4 T cells after COVID-19.

The TCR originated in a human donor who had recovered from COVID-19. The sample taken for sequencing was CD4+ T cells from blood, cultured in vitro. This chain uses TRBV7-8 with TRBJ1-1; 7 bases map to TRBD1. CDR3 nucleotides: TGTGCCAGCAGCTCGTCACCGAACAGGGGGAACACTGAAGCTTTCTTT. It codes for CASSSSPNRGNTEAFF.